Following are 26 T cell receptor beta chains from one sample sequenced in a study of cytomegalovirus exposure and HLA in healthy donors (dated 2017 in TCRdb). Libraries were made using the immunoSEQ multiplex PCR assay. For the multiplex PCR, a mixture combining 60 forward primers for TCR Vbeta segments and 13 reverse primers for TCR Jbeta segments was used. Held by TCRdb, this immuneACCESS table contains in-frame sequences only and omits some clones. Under half of the omission traces to an unresolved V gene where checked; the cause of the rest is unknown. The sample table shows around 130,000 clones, and about three fifths are seen once. About 8.3% of the sample rests with the top ten. The sample consisted of PBMCs. The receptors originated from a woman aged 40 to 50 in good health and CMV-seropositive.

In its sample, this clone was seen a few times. It is unclear where the CDR3 begins or ends on the DNA, so no DNA is shown, and the CDR3 is as TCRdb lists it. The rearrangement uses TRBV27 and TRBJ2-1; TRBD2 is the table's D call, not checked against the DNA. Germline-derived CDR1 and CDR2 are MNHEY and SMNVEV (reference sequence). The CDR3 comprises 14 residues, both ends counted. The CDR3 loop is CASSSTTTVAEQFF.

The gene calls are TRBV6-4 and TRBJ2-7; D may be TRBD1 (6 bases). Germline CDR1 and CDR2: MRHNA and SNTAGT. The CDR3 runs 14 residues. V gave up 3 bases and J gave up 2 bases, with 11 bases separating them. The CDR3 loop is CASSEGPGAYEQYF. CDR3 bases: TGTGCCAGCAGTGAAGGGCCAGGGGCCTACGAGCAGTACTTC.

This clone was found once. V gene TRBV19 combines with J gene TRBJ1-2, with 8 bases aligning to TRBD1. This CDR3 comprises 13 residues. Germline CDR1 LNHDA, CDR2 SQIVND (reference sequence). The V segment lost 5 bases and the J segment 5 bases; nucleotides outside the gene matches: 4. The CDR3 sequence is CASSPTGAYGYTF. The CDR3, as DNA: TGTGCCAGTAGTCCGACAGGGGCGTATGGCTACACCTTC.

The chain carries TRBV2 and TRBJ1-1; tentative D call: TRBD1 (6 bases). This CDR3 has 14 residues. V shed 6 bases and J shed 3 bases, with 14 bases lying between them. Germline CDR1 and CDR2: SNHLY and FYNNEI. CDR3 in DNA: TGTGCCAGCAGCCAATGGACAGAACACACTGAAGCTTTCTTT. This codes for CASSQWTEHTEAFF.

Worth noting for this clone: Other DNA sequences of this sample code for an identical CDR3. The chain is built from TRBV30 and TRBJ2-2; no firm D call. CDR1 and CDR2 (germline): GTSNPN, SVGIG (reference sequence). The CDR3 consists of 14 residues. V shed 0 bases and J shed 2 bases, with 7 bases lying between them. The CDR3 DNA reads as TGTGCCTGGAGTGTCGGTGTTAACACCGGGGAGCTGTTTTTT. Residues: CAWSVGVNTGELFF. Drawing the rest from reference TRBV30 and TRBJ2-2, the complete variable domain is SQTIHQWPATLVQPVGSPLSLECTVEGTSNPNLYWYRQAAGRGLQLLFYSVGIGQISSEVPQNLSASRPQDRQFILSSKKLLLSDSGFYLCAWSVGVNTGELFFGEGSRLTVL.

The CDR3, as DNA: TGCGCCAGCAGGGACAGGGCTGGCGAGCAGTACTTC. This translates into CASRDRAGEQYF. The rearrangement uses TRBV10-1 and TRBJ2-7; 8 bases map to TRBD1. The CDR3 consists of 12 residues. Per the germline V gene, CDR1 is WNHNN and CDR2 is SYGVQD (reference sequence). With V trimmed by 6 bases and J by 6 bases, 4 bases remained unmatched.

A few counts support this clone. The rearrangement joins TRBV5-4 to TRBJ2-3; D is undetermined. V was cut by 1 base and J by 2 bases, with 5 bases left in between. CDR3 length: 13 amino acids. The germline V gene has CDR1 SGHNT and CDR2 YYREEE (reference sequence). In DNA, the CDR3 is TGTGCCAGCAGCTTGAAGCTCACAGATACGCAGTATTTT. It translates to CASSLKLTDTQYF.

This clone was picked up a small number of times. This chain uses TRBV7-9 with TRBJ1-3; tentative D call: TRBD1 (6 bases). CDR1 SEHNR and CDR2 FQNEAQ come from the germline V gene (reference sequence). The V end was cut by 3 bases, the J end by 0 bases, with 9 bases between. This CDR3 comprises 15 residues. The chain's CDR3 is CASSFRDNSGNTIYF. CDR3 bases: TGTGCCAGCAGCTTCCGGGACAACTCTGGAAACACCATATATTTT.

The chain employs TRBV6-6 and TRBJ1-5; 8 nucleotides match TRBD1. CDR1 and CDR2 (germline): MNHNY, SVGAGI (reference sequence). The J segment lost 3 bases and the V segment lost 7 bases, leaving 11 bases of the junction unmatched. This CDR3 spans 16 amino acids. CDR3 loop: CASMRKTGVDNQPQHF. The DNA of the CDR3 is TGTGCCAGCATGCGGAAGACAGGGGTTGACAATCAGCCCCAGCATTTT.

In its sample, this clone was seen a few times. CDR3 sequence: CASSLEAGNTEAFF. CDR3 nucleotides: TGTGCCAGCAGCTTGGAGGCAGGGAACACTGAAGCTTTCTTT. The V and J genes are TRBV5-8 and TRBJ1-1; D call uncertain. The CDR3 runs to 14 residues. Trimming took 0 bases from V and 1 from J, leaving 7 bases between them. CDR1 and CDR2 (germline): SGHTS, YDEGEE.

The rearrangement uses TRBV5-1 and TRBJ1-4; tentative D call: TRBD1 (5 bases). V shed 0 bases and J shed 4 bases, with 13 bases lying between them. The CDR3 sequence is 16 residues long. Germline V CDR1 and CDR2: SGHRS, YFSETQ. CDR3 region: CASSLGGAALNEKLFF. In nucleotides, the CDR3 is TGCGCCAGCAGCTTGGGTGGGGCAGCCCTTAATGAAAAACTGTTTTTT.

V gene TRBV5-1 combines with J gene TRBJ2-2; a weak D match, TRBD2 (6 bases). The CDR3 extends over 16 amino acids. CDR1 and CDR2 from the germline V gene are SGHRS and YFSETQ. Deletions cut 5 bases from V and 3 bases from J, with 17 bases between. Written as DNA, the CDR3 is TGCGCCAGCAGGTATAGGGTACTAGCTTACACCGGGGAGCTGTTTTTT. Translated: CASRYRVLAYTGELFF.

J is TRBJ1-2 and V is TRBV27; a possible D gene is TRBD1 (5 bases). The CDR3 contains 15 residues. Per germline, CDR1 MNHEY and CDR2 SMNVEV (reference sequence). V shed 7 bases and J shed 1 base, with 16 bases lying between them. The CDR3, as DNA: TGTGCCAGCATACCGGTCGCGGGGGGTAACTATGGCTACACCTTC. It translates to CASIPVAGGNYGYTF.

The V gene is TRBV11-3, the J gene TRBJ1-1; 7 positions agree with TRBD1. Germline-derived CDR1 and CDR2 are SGHNT and YENEEA. There are 13 residues in the CDR3. With 0 bases clipped from V and 10 bases from J, the junction kept 5 bases outside the gene matches. The CDR3 here is CASSLERGQSAFF. In nucleotides, the CDR3 is TGTGCCAGCAGCTTAGAAAGGGGGCAATCAGCTTTCTTT.

This clone was detected only a few times. The chain carries TRBV11-3 and TRBJ1-1, with 7 bases matching TRBD1. Trimming at V came to 5 bases and at J to 6 bases, leaving 9 bases not matched to a gene. In germline, CDR1 is SGHNT, CDR2 YENEEA. The CDR3 spans 14 residues. The CDR3: CASSPGGTVPEAFF. The CDR3 nucleotides read TGTGCCAGCAGCCCAGGCGGGACAGTCCCTGAAGCTTTCTTT.

The chain links TRBV10-3 to TRBJ1-3; 8 nucleotides align to TRBD1. J lost 7 bases, V lost 4 bases, and 12 bases had no gene match. This CDR3 contains 16 residues. Germline loops: CDR1 ENHRY, CDR2 SYGVKD. The CDR3 reads CAISGFFDRGDNTIYF. CDR3 in DNA: TGTGCCATCAGTGGATTCTTTGACAGGGGCGACAACACCATATATTTT.

The V and J genes are TRBV6-5 and TRBJ2-7; 7 bases fit TRBD1. CDR1 MNHEY and CDR2 SVGAGI come from the germline V gene. V dropped 4 bases and J dropped 5; count of bases not matched to a gene: 11. The CDR3 loop spans 15 amino acids. Here the CDR3 reads CASSFYRGPSHEQYF. The CDR3 DNA follows: TGTGCCAGCAGTTTCTACAGGGGACCAAGCCACGAGCAGTACTTC.

V usage is TRBV19 and J usage is TRBJ2-7; TRBD2 matches at 8 bases. J gave up 0 bases and V 5 bases, and 6 bases lay outside the gene matches. The V gene's germline CDR1 is LNHDA and CDR2 SQIVND (reference sequence). CDR3 length equals 15 residues. The CDR3 loop reads CASSPSTSGSYEQYF. The DNA of the CDR3 is TGTGCCAGTAGTCCGTCCACTAGCGGCTCCTACGAGCAGTACTTC.

This clone was detected only a few times. The chain combines TRBV4-2 with TRBJ1-1, with D tentatively TRBD1 (6 bases). Trimming removed 1 base from V and 3 bases from J, with 15 bases in between. CDR3 length equals 16 residues. Per germline, CDR1 LGHNA and CDR2 YNFKEQ. This CDR3 is CASSQVRQGTDTEAFF. The CDR3 DNA follows: TGTGCCAGCAGCCAAGTCCGGCAGGGGACGGACACTGAAGCTTTCTTT.

The chain joins TRBV6-1 to TRBJ1-5; D uncertain. CDR3 size: 15 residues. V was clipped by 6 bases and J by 0 bases, with 12 bases between them. Germline CDR1 reads MNHNS; CDR2 reads SASEGT. The CDR3 DNA follows: TGTGCCAGCAGGCCCCAGGTATATAGCAATCAGCCCCAGCATTTT. Translation gives CASRPQVYSNQPQHF.

The rearrangement joins TRBV5-1 to TRBJ1-1; weak D call: TRBD1 (6 bases). Germline V gene lookup returns CDR1 SGHRS and CDR2 YFSETQ. With 2 bases removed from V and 3 bases from J, the gap between germline ends came to 14 bases. The CDR3 contains 15 residues. The chain's CDR3 is CASSLLQGGDTEAFF. The CDR3 DNA sequence: TGCGCCAGCAGCTTACTACAGGGTGGCGACACTGAAGCTTTCTTT.

The J gene is TRBJ1-1, the V gene TRBV28, with TRBD1 matching over 8 bases. The V gene's germline CDR1 is MDHEN and CDR2 SYDVKM. J lost 6 bases, V lost 1 base, and 1 base had no gene match. The CDR3 extends over 13 amino acids. The CDR3 is CASSLSQGAEAFF. DNA for the CDR3: TGTGCCAGCAGTTTATCACAGGGGGCTGAAGCTTTCTTT.

The rearrangement joins TRBV6-5 to TRBJ1-2; D remains ambiguous. Germline-derived CDR1 and CDR2 are MNHEY and SVGAGI. Trimming pared 5 bases from V and 4 bases from J, leaving 14 bases between. The CDR3 loop spans 14 amino acids. The CDR3 bases are TGTGCCAGCAGTCCTTTCGCGGGAGGCTATGGCTACACCTTC. It translates to CASSPFAGGYGYTF.

The chain recombines TRBV28 with TRBJ1-2; TRBD1 matches 7 bases. The CDR3 runs to 16 residues. The junction had 6 bases not matched to a gene; V was cut back by 2 bases and J by 0 bases. The germline gives CDR1 MDHEN, CDR2 SYDVKM. CDR3 sequence (DNA): TGTGCCAGCAGTTTAGGGGTCAGGGGGACTAACTATGGCTACACCTTC. Translation: CASSLGVRGTNYGYTF.

The V and J genes are TRBV19 and TRBJ2-2, with D uncertain. The CDR3 runs 14 residues. Germline CDR1 LNHDA, CDR2 SQIVND (reference sequence). V lost 7 bases, J lost 1 base, and 10 bases lay in between. CDR3 protein: CASIGPWNTGELFF. As DNA, the CDR3 is TGTGCCAGTATTGGGCCTTGGAACACCGGGGAGCTGTTTTTT.

This sequence joins TRBV5-1 and TRBJ2-7, with D maybe TRBD1 (6 bases). V was clipped by 1 base and J by 4 bases, with 15 bases between them. CDR3 length: 15 amino acids. CDR1 SGHRS and CDR2 YFSETQ come from the germline V gene. The CDR3 is CASSLFPGTGYEQYF. CDR3 coding DNA: TGCGCCAGCAGCTTGTTCCCAGGAACAGGGTACGAGCAGTACTTC.